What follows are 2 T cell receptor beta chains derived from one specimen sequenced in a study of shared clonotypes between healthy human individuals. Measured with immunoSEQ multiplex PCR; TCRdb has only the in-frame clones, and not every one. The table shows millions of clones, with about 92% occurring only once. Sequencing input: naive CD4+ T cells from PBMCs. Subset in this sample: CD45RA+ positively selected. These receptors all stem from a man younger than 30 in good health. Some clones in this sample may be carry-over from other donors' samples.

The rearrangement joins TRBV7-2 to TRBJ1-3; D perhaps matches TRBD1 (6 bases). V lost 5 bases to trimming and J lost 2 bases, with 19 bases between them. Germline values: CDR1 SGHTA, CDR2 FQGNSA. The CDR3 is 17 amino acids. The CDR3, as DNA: TGTGCCAGCAGCCAACCAGCAGGGGTGACTGCTGGAAACACCATATATTTT. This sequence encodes CASSQPAGVTAGNTIYF. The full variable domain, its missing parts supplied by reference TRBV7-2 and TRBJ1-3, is GAGVSQSPSNKVTEKGKDVELRCDPISGHTALYWYRQSLGQGLEFLIYFQGNSAPDKSGLPSDRFSAERTGGSVSTLTIQRTQQEDSAVYLCASSQPAGVTAGNTIYFGEGSWLTVV.

The CDR3 region is CASTALGEQYF. The CDR3 region has the DNA TGTGCCAGCACTGCTCTCGGCGAGCAGTACTTC. J is TRBJ2-7 and V is TRBV6-1; D is ambiguous. Deletions cut 7 bases from V and 6 bases from J, with 10 bases between. The CDR3 is made up of 11 amino acids. Germline V lookup: CDR1 MNHNS, CDR2 SASEGT.